These 32 T cell receptor beta chains were all obtained from the same sample, sequenced in a study of blood T cell repertoires in COVID-19 (dated by TCRdb to the early 2020s). Library creation used the immunoSEQ multiplex PCR assay. In its TCRdb copy, this immuneACCESS table keeps in-frame sequences only and misses some clones. Where compared with another copy, unresolved V genes explain less than half of these, and the others have no known cause. The sample table contains 250,000 to 400,000 clones; only one count was recorded for over 75% of them. Jointly, the top ten make up 1% of the sample. Specimen: peripheral blood. All receptors come from a man aged 45-65 years with active or convalescent COVID-19.

The chain joins TRBV6-5 to TRBJ1-5; 9 bases are shared with TRBD1. CDR3 size: 15 residues. Trimming at V came to 0 bases and at J to 7 bases, leaving 4 bases not matched to a gene. CDR1 is MNHEY, CDR2 SVGAGI, per germline. CDR3: CASSYSGQGGQPQHF. The CDR3 DNA reads as TGTGCCAGCAGTTACTCGGGACAGGGAGGGCAGCCCCAGCATTTT.

The chain recombines TRBV19 with TRBJ2-1; D may be TRBD2 (6 bases). V shed 4 bases and J shed 0 bases, with 13 bases lying between them. This CDR3 region has 16 residues. The germline gives CDR1 LNHDA, CDR2 SQIVND (reference sequence). This CDR3 is CASSTYSGASYNEQFF. Written as DNA, the CDR3 is TGTGCCAGTAGTACCTATAGCGGAGCCTCCTACAATGAGCAGTTCTTC.

V is TRBV4-2 and J is TRBJ1-4; TRBD1 matches at 11 bases. CDR1 is LGHNA and CDR2 is YNFKEQ in the germline V gene. This CDR3 comprises 18 residues. Trimming removed 2 bases from V and 2 bases from J; junction bases left unmatched: 7. In DNA, the CDR3 is TGTGCCAGCAGCCAAAAGGGACAGGGGGTTACGACTAATGAAAAACTGTTTTTT. Protein: CASSQKGQGVTTNEKLFF.

This clone was picked up one time. This sequence joins TRBV5-1 and TRBJ2-2, with a weak D call TRBD1 (5 bases). The germline CDR1 and CDR2 sequences are SGHRS and YFSETQ. V lost 2 bases to trimming and J lost 4 bases, with 6 bases between them. The CDR3 is made up of 13 amino acids. This chain's CDR3 is CASSFDSTGELFF. The DNA for the CDR3 is TGCGCCAGCAGCTTTGACAGCACCGGGGAGCTGTTTTTT.

V gene TRBV3-1 (or the pseudogene TRBV3-2) combines with J gene TRBJ1-1; a weak D match, TRBD1 (6 bases). The CDR3 consists of 14 residues. V was shortened by 3 bases and J by 1 base, with 9 bases between the two germline ends. The germline V gene has CDR1 LGHDT and CDR2 YNNKEL (reference sequence). As DNA, the CDR3 is TGTGCCAGCAGCCAGGAACAGGGGAACACTGAAGCTTTCTTT. Translating it yields CASSQEQGNTEAFF.

The V and J genes are TRBV4-1 and TRBJ1-1, with D hard to call. V gave up 2 bases and J gave up 1 base, with 8 bases separating them. CDR3 length: 14 residues. CDR1 is MGHRA and CDR2 is YSYEKL in the germline V gene. In DNA, the CDR3 is TGCGCCAGCAGCCAACACGCGGGGAACACTGAAGCTTTCTTT. As protein: CASSQHAGNTEAFF.

V gene TRBV2 combines with J gene TRBJ1-2; 7 bases map to TRBD1. This CDR3 has 14 amino acids. CDR1 SNHLY and CDR2 FYNNEI come from the germline V gene. The trim removed 6 bases at V and 5 bases at J, leaving 9 bases unmatched. The CDR3 bases are TGTGCCAGCAGAGGGGACAGCGGACTTTATGGCTACACCTTC. Its translation: CASRGDSGLYGYTF.

This sequence joins TRBV19 and TRBJ1-5; 9 nucleotides line up with TRBD1. Per germline, CDR1 LNHDA and CDR2 SQIVND (reference sequence). CDR3 size: 14 residues. The trim removed 3 bases at V and 5 bases at J, leaving 2 bases unmatched. The CDR3 here is CASSMGTGYQPQHF. In DNA form, the CDR3 reads TGTGCCAGTAGTATGGGGACAGGGTATCAGCCCCAGCATTTT.

CDR3 sequence: CASSVTGTGADTQYF. CDR3 nucleotide sequence: TGTGCCAGCTCAGTAACCGGGACAGGGGCGGATACGCAGTATTTT. This sequence joins TRBV18 and TRBJ2-3; 10 bases are a match to TRBD1. In germline, CDR1 is KGHSH, CDR2 LQKENI. The trim removed 5 bases at V and 6 bases at J, leaving 8 bases unmatched. CDR3 length equals 15 residues. The entire variable domain, with the rest obtained from reference TRBV18 and TRBJ2-3, is as follows: NAGVMQNPRHLVRRRGQEARLRCSPMKGHSHVYWYRQLPEEGLKFMVYLQKENIIDESGMPKERFSAEFPKEGPSILRIQQVVRGDSAAYFCASSVTGTGADTQYFGPGTRLTVL.

The rearrangement joins TRBV5-5 to TRBJ2-2, with TRBD2 matching 15 bases. With V trimmed by 0 bases and J by 5 bases, 8 bases remained unmatched. From germline, CDR1 is SGHKS and CDR2 YYEKEE (reference sequence). There are 19 residues in the CDR3. The CDR3 is CASSLEWTSGRGPTGELFF. The CDR3, as DNA: TGTGCCAGCAGCTTGGAATGGACTAGCGGGAGGGGCCCAACCGGGGAGCTGTTTTTT.

The CDR3: CASRVGQGGMPQHF. In DNA form, the CDR3 reads TGCGCCAGCAGGGTAGGACAGGGGGGTATGCCCCAGCATTTT. V is TRBV4-3 and J is TRBJ1-5; TRBD1 matches 10 bases. Germline CDR1 LGHNA, CDR2 YSLEER. The V segment lost 6 bases and the J segment 9 bases; nucleotides outside the gene matches: 8. The CDR3 runs 14 residues.

The gene calls are TRBV7-3 and TRBJ2-7; D may be TRBD2 (6 bases). Per germline, CDR1 SGHTA and CDR2 FQGTGA. V shed 4 bases and J shed 4 bases, with 11 bases lying between them. The CDR3 totals 13 residues. In DNA, the CDR3 is TGTGCCAGCAGCTCCGGGAGTGGATACGAGCAGTACTTC. Translating it yields CASSSGSGYEQYF. Using reference TRBV7-3 and TRBJ2-7 for the parts outside the CDR3, the full variable domain is GAGVSQTPSNKVTEKGKYVELRCDPISGHTALYWYRQSLGQGPEFLIYFQGTGAADDSGLPNDRFFAVRPEGSVSTLKIQRTERGDSAVYLCASSSGSGYEQYFGPGTRLTVT.

The chain combines TRBV7-2 with TRBJ2-7; 7 bases fit TRBD2. The V segment lost 5 bases and the J segment 3 bases; nucleotides outside the gene matches: 10. Germline CDR1 SGHTA, CDR2 FQGNSA. This CDR3 has 15 residues. This chain's CDR3 is CASSPGGGAHYEQYF. The CDR3 bases are TGTGCCAGCAGCCCCGGGGGAGGGGCCCACTACGAGCAGTACTTC.

For the CDR3, the DNA is TGTGCCAGCAGCCGGGCTGAGGGGGCTGGCGAGCAGTACTTC. Protein product: CASSRAEGAGEQYF. The chain recombines TRBV5-4 with TRBJ2-7; 7 positions match TRBD1. Trimming took 4 bases from V and 6 from J; bases not matched to a gene: 10. CDR3 size: 14 residues. Germline CDR1 SGHNT, CDR2 YYREEE (reference sequence).

V gene TRBV28 combines with J gene TRBJ1-5, with a weak D call TRBD1 (6 bases). The CDR3 extends over 15 amino acids. The germline V and J ends were trimmed by 6 bases and 2 bases, with 14 bases remaining between them. Germline-derived CDR1 and CDR2 are MDHEN and SYDVKM. The DNA for the CDR3 is TGTGCCAGCAGGCAAACAGGGACCGGCAATCAGCCCCAGCATTTT. Translating it yields CASRQTGTGNQPQHF.

This chain connects TRBV28 to TRBJ1-1; D gene uncertain. Germline lookup yields CDR1 MDHEN and CDR2 SYDVKM. The length of the CDR3 is 12 residues. The V gene lost 6 bases and the J gene lost 11 bases, with 16 bases spanning the gap. The DNA for the CDR3 is TGTGCCAGCAGCCGAACCCCCGCTCGGGCTTTCTTT. It codes for CASSRTPARAFF.

The genes are TRBV19 and TRBJ2-1; tentatively, D is TRBD2 (5 bases). V was cut by 4 bases and J by 9 bases, with 13 bases left in between. The CDR3 runs 13 residues. Germline-derived CDR1 and CDR2 are LNHDA and SQIVND (reference sequence). For the CDR3, the DNA is TGTGCCAGTAGTAACCGGAGGTTAATTGAGCAGTTCTTC. Encoded protein: CASSNRRLIEQFF.

The chain links TRBV6-5 to TRBJ1-4, with unresolved D. CDR3 length: 16 amino acids. Trimming removed 4 bases at V and 8 bases at J, with 20 bases between. Germline lookup yields CDR1 MNHEY and CDR2 SVGAGI. This CDR3 is CASSSERPLSGEKLFF. In nucleotides, the CDR3 is TGTGCCAGCAGTTCTGAAAGGCCGTTATCGGGGGAAAAACTGTTTTTT.

This clone was observed a single time. J is TRBJ1-5 and V is TRBV30; D gene ambiguous. Between the trimmed V and J ends, which lost 2 bases and 0 bases, there was a span of 14 bases. Germline values: CDR1 GTSNPN, CDR2 SVGIG (reference sequence). The CDR3 is 16 residues long. The CDR3 DNA reads as TGTGCCTGGAGTCCACGGGGTTTTTCTAGCAATCAGCCCCAGCATTTT. It is translated as CAWSPRGFSSNQPQHF.

The genes are TRBV5-4 and TRBJ2-7, with TRBD1 matching over 8 bases. CDR1 and CDR2 (germline): SGHNT, YYREEE (reference sequence). The CDR3 length is 13 residues. Trimming at V came to 4 bases and at J to 3 bases, leaving 3 bases not matched to a gene. The CDR3 region has the DNA TGTGCCAGCAGCCGACAGGGGTACTACGAGCAGTACTTC. This sequence encodes CASSRQGYYEQYF. The full variable domain, completed using reference TRBV5-4 and TRBJ2-7, is ETGVTQSPTHLIKTRGQQVTLRCSSQSGHNTVSWYQQALGQGPQFIFQYYREEENGRGNFPPRFSGLQFPNYSSELNVNALELDDSALYLCASSRQGYYEQYFGPGTRLTVT.

The gene calls are TRBV28 and TRBJ2-2; D call uncertain. With 5 bases removed from V and 9 bases from J, the gap between germline ends came to 7 bases. Per germline, CDR1 MDHEN and CDR2 SYDVKM. There are 11 residues in the CDR3. The CDR3 spells CASSGPRELFF. The CDR3 nucleotides are TGTGCCAGCAGTGGCCCCCGGGAGCTGTTTTTT.

The CDR3 protein is CASAPGLPGAGEQFF. The DNA of the CDR3 is TGTGCCAGCGCCCCTGGGTTACCCGGAGCGGGTGAGCAGTTCTTC. V usage is TRBV25-1 and J usage is TRBJ2-1; possibly TRBD2 for D (6 bases). Trimming shortened V by 8 bases and J by 9 bases, and 23 bases separated the two germline ends. Looked up from germline, CDR1 is MGHDK and CDR2 is SYGVNS. This CDR3 region has 15 residues.

V is TRBV7-9 and J is TRBJ2-2, with TRBD2 as a possible D gene (5 bases). This CDR3 has 15 amino acids. CDR1 and CDR2 (germline): SEHNR, FQNEAQ (reference sequence). Trimming shortened V by 5 bases and J by 1 base, and 11 bases separated the two germline ends. For the CDR3, the DNA is TGTGCCAGCAGCCCGCGGGTGGGGAACACCGGGGAGCTGTTTTTT. Protein: CASSPRVGNTGELFF.

The J gene is TRBJ1-5, the V gene TRBV5-8; weak D call: TRBD1 (5 bases). The CDR3 covers 17 residues. Germline-derived CDR1 and CDR2 are SGHTS and YDEGEE. Trimming stripped 1 base from V and 2 bases from J, with 16 bases between. CDR3 sequence: CASSLIPPGVGNQPQHF. As DNA, the CDR3 is TGTGCCAGCAGCTTGATCCCGCCGGGGGTAGGCAATCAGCCCCAGCATTTT. Looking up the rest from reference TRBV5-8 and TRBJ1-5 gives the full variable domain: EAGVTQSPTHLIKTRGQQATLRCSPISGHTSVYWYQQALGLGLQFLLWYDEGEERNRGNFPPRFSGRQFPNYSSELNVNALELEDSALYLCASSLIPPGVGNQPQHFGDGTRLSIL.

The chain links TRBV3-1 (or the pseudogene TRBV3-2) to TRBJ1-1, with 10 bases identical to TRBD1. The CDR3 is made up of 13 amino acids. The V gene's germline CDR1 is LGHDT and CDR2 YNNKEL (reference sequence). J was trimmed by 8 bases and V by 4 bases; bases with no gene match: 4. CDR3: CASSPGQGREAFF. CDR3 nucleotides: TGTGCCAGCAGCCCGGGACAGGGGAGGGAAGCTTTCTTT.

This clone was seen a few times. Within the sample, other DNA sequences also encode this same CDR3. This chain connects TRBV28 to TRBJ1-1; D is perhaps TRBD1 (6 bases). CDR3 length: 15 residues. CDR1 is MDHEN and CDR2 is SYDVKM in the germline V gene. V lost 5 bases and J lost 1, with 14 bases in between. Here the CDR3 DNA reads TGTGCCAGCAGTCCACGGGGGGGGGCGAACACTGAAGCTTTCTTT. It translates to CASSPRGGANTEAFF. The complete variable domain, with remaining parts taken from reference TRBV28 and TRBJ1-1, reads DVKVTQSSRYLVKRTGEKVFLECVQDMDHENMFWYRQDPGLGLRLIYFSYDVKMKEKGDIPEGYSVSREKKERFSLILESASTNQTSMYLCASSPRGGANTEAFFGQGTRLTVV.

V gene TRBV28 combines with J gene TRBJ1-2; a possible D gene is TRBD1 (6 bases). The CDR3 has 13 residues. Germline assignment: CDR1 MDHEN and CDR2 SYDVKM. The V and J ends lost 5 bases and 4 bases respectively, with 11 bases between them. The CDR3 loop reads CASSAVGGYGYTF. CDR3 nucleotides: TGTGCCAGCAGTGCCGTAGGGGGCTATGGCTACACCTTC.

The J gene is TRBJ1-5, the V gene TRBV2; 7 bases are shared with TRBD1. The V and J ends lost 6 bases and 2 bases, in that order; junction bases with no gene match: 4. The CDR3 has 14 residues. Per the germline V gene, CDR1 is SNHLY and CDR2 is FYNNEI. The CDR3 loop is CASRQGVGNQPQHF. Here the CDR3 DNA reads TGTGCCAGCAGGCAGGGGGTAGGCAATCAGCCCCAGCATTTT.

V gene TRBV4-1 combines with J gene TRBJ2-7; TRBD1 agrees at 10 bases. The V gene end was trimmed by 1 base and the J gene end by 2 bases; junction bases not matched to a gene: 2. Germline CDR1 MGHRA, CDR2 YSYEKL. The CDR3 is made up of 15 amino acids. The CDR3 bases are TGCGCCAGCAGCCAAGGGACAGGGGGGACCTACGAGCAGTACTTC. Translation: CASSQGTGGTYEQYF.

This chain uses TRBV28 with TRBJ1-6; 7 nucleotides line up with TRBD1. Looked up from germline, CDR1 is MDHEN and CDR2 is SYDVKM. The V and J ends lost 6 bases and 9 bases, in that order; junction bases with no gene match: 11. The CDR3 totals 15 residues. The CDR3 DNA reads TGTGCCAGCAGCTCACGATCCCGACAGGGTTCACCCCTCCACTTT. Encoded protein: CASSSRSRQGSPLHF.

CDR3: CASSLRQSSYNSPLHF. CDR3 in DNA: TGCGCCAGCAGCTTGAGACAGAGCTCCTATAATTCACCCCTCCACTTT. This chain joins TRBV5-1 and TRBJ1-6; D might be TRBD1 (5 bases). Germline CDR1 reads SGHRS; CDR2 reads YFSETQ. Trimming stripped 1 base from V and 0 bases from J, with 8 bases between. The CDR3 is 16 residues long.

This clone appeared once. This sequence joins TRBV2 and TRBJ1-2; 11 nucleotides align to TRBD1. The CDR3 runs to 13 residues. Germline V gives CDR1 SNHLY, CDR2 FYNNEI. J lost 14 bases, V lost 5 bases, and 10 bases had no gene match. CDR3 residues: CASSPSPDRGRTF. CDR3 DNA: TGTGCCAGCAGTCCCTCCCCGGACAGGGGGCGAACCTTC.